This T cell receptor beta chain was sequenced during a study of graft-versus-host responses after intestinal transplantation. Study results and limitations: In patients with graft-donor T cell macrochimerism, allograft graft-versus-host to host-versus-graft clonal ratios were high.

Data came from immunoSEQ multiplex PCR; TCRdb stores just in-frame clones and leaves some out. The sample carries roughly 99,000 clones, approximately 86% recorded once. CDR1 is KGHSH, CDR2 LQKENI, per germline. V gave up 4 bases and J gave up 4 bases, with 8 bases separating them. The CDR3 runs to 13 residues. This clone was observed a handful of times. The antigen is unknown. The specimen comprised unstimulated CD4+ T cells sorted from spleen or lymph node cells, sampled before transplant. The chain carries TRBV18 and TRBJ1-5; possibly TRBD1 for D (5 bases). The source of this sequence is a human donor who was the organ donor for an intestinal transplant. As DNA, the CDR3 is TGTGCCAGCTCACGGGACGGTAATCAGCCCCAGCATTTT. Its protein is CASSRDGNQPQHF.